A selection of T cell receptor beta chains follows, all from one sample in a study of blood T cell repertoires in COVID-19. TCRdb keeps only in-frame clones here, not all; method: immunoSEQ multiplex PCR. The data contain about 370,000 clones, 70% to 90% of them singletons. Material: peripheral blood. Receptors originate from a woman between 25 and 40 years old with COVID-19, enrolled during active disease. The CDR3 runs from the conserved cysteine through the conserved F or W. A D gene is named only where the DNA matches it firmly. Clone size is shown for a subset of rows, as once, few, many or a class of expanded clone.

TRBV7-2	TRBJ2-2	once	.	TGTGCCAGCAGCTTAGACGGGAAAAACACCGGGGAGCTGTTTTTT	CASSLDGKNTGELFF
TRBV5-1	TRBJ2-7	.	TRBD2	TGCGCCAGCAGAAGTGCGGGAGGATTATCCTACGAGCAGTACTTC	CASRSAGGLSYEQYF
TRBV24-1	TRBJ2-7	.	TRBD1	TGTGCCACCAGTGACCCCGGGACAGGGGTAGGCGAGCAGTACTTC	CATSDPGTGVGEQYF
TRBV19	TRBJ1-1	.	TRBD1	TGTGCCAGTACCCCAGGGGGCGCGACCACTGAAGCTTTCTTT	CASTPGGATTEAFF
TRBV10-3	TRBJ1-2	.	TRBD1	TGTGCCATCAGTGTCACAGGGGACTATGGCTACACCTTC	CAISVTGDYGYTF
TRBV19	TRBJ2-3	.	.	TGTGCCAGTAGTCAGGGGTTAAGAGATACGCAGTATTTT	CASSQGLRDTQYF
TRBV11-2	TRBJ1-1	.	.	TGTGCCAGCAGCTCACTGGACACTGAAGCTTTCTTT	CASSSLDTEAFF
TRBV19	TRBJ1-2	.	.	TGTGCCAGTAGTAGGGAGGGGAGAGATGGCTACACCTTC	CASSREGRDGYTF
TRBV4-1	TRBJ1-2	once	TRBD1	TGCGCCAGCAGCCAAGTGGGGACAGGGCGTAACGATGGCTACACCTTC	CASSQVGTGRNDGYTF
TRBV10-3	TRBJ2-1	.	.	TGTGCCATCAGCGGGGGAAGCTCCTACAATGAGCAGTTCTTC	CAISGGSSYNEQFF
TRBV3-1/TRBV3-2	TRBJ2-7	.	.	TGTGCCAGCAGCCCTTTTATCGGTTACGAGCAGTACTTC	CASSPFIGYEQYF
TRBV5-4	TRBJ2-7	.	.	TGTGCCAGCAGCTTGGGGCCTGGGGCAGATTACGAGCAGTACTTC	CASSLGPGADYEQYF
TRBV30	TRBJ2-1	few	TRBD2	TGTGCCTGGACTAGCGGGGACCTAGGTAATGAGCAGTTCTTC	CAWTSGDLGNEQFF
TRBV6-2/TRBV6-3	TRBJ2-7	many	.	TGTGCCAGCAGTTACTCGGGAGAGGGCTACGAGCAGTACTTC	CASSYSGEGYEQYF
TRBV19	TRBJ1-5	.	.	TGTGCCAGTAGTATAGAGGCGGGGCACAGCAATCAGCCCCAGCATTTT	CASSIEAGHSNQPQHF
TRBV3-1/TRBV3-2	TRBJ2-7	.	TRBD2	TGTGCCAGCAGCCCGTCCAGGACTAGCGGGGAGCAGTACTTC	CASSPSRTSGEQYF
TRBV11-2	TRBJ2-7	.	TRBD1	TGTGCCAGCAGCTTAGGGACAGGGGGCGCGGGCTACGAGCAGTACTTC	CASSLGTGGAGYEQYF
TRBV10-3	TRBJ2-7	.	TRBD2	TGTGCCATCAACGCCCAGCGGGGCTCCTACGAGCAGTACTTC	CAINAQRGSYEQYF
TRBV18	TRBJ2-1	.	TRBD2	TGTGCCAGCTCACCTTACCAGGGTAGCGGGAGTTTGGGGCAGTTCTTC	CASSPYQGSGSLGQFF
TRBV19	TRBJ2-4	.	.	TGTGCCAGTAGCGGACTAGCCAAAAACATTCAGTACTTC	CASSGLAKNIQYF
TRBV28	TRBJ1-5	.	TRBD1	TGTGCCAGCAGTTTACCGCAATACAGGGGTTGGCAGCCCCAGCATTTT	CASSLPQYRGWQPQHF
TRBV5-1	TRBJ2-3	.	TRBD2	TGCGCCAGCAGCTGGACTAGCGGAGCCACAGATACGCAGTATTTT	CASSWTSGATDTQYF
TRBV4-1	TRBJ1-2	.	.	TGCGCCAGCAGCCACCACGCGGGGGGTGACTATGGCTACACCTTC	CASSHHAGGDYGYTF
TRBV5-1	TRBJ2-7	.	.	TGCGCCAGCAGTTTGGACGAGGGTTCATACGAGCAGTACTTC	CASSLDEGSYEQYF
TRBV7-2	TRBJ2-7	.	.	TGTGCCAGCAGCCCGGGAGGGGGCTACAGGTCCTACGAGCAGTACTTC	CASSPGGGYRSYEQYF
TRBV14	TRBJ1-2	.	.	TGTGCCAGCAGCCAAGTCCTTGGACAGATCTATGGCTACACCTTC	CASSQVLGQIYGYTF
TRBV6-5	TRBJ1-1	.	TRBD1	TGTGCCAGCATCACGGGACAGGGGGCCGGAACTGAAGCTTTCTTT	CASITGQGAGTEAFF
TRBV4-1	TRBJ2-1	.	TRBD2	TGCGCCAGCAGCCGGACTAGCGGGGCCAGCTCCTACAATGAGCAGTTCTTC	CASSRTSGASSYNEQFF
TRBV19	TRBJ2-7	.	.	TGTGCCAGTAGTATAGCCCCCAGGGGGAGGACCTACGAGCAGTACTTC	CASSIAPRGRTYEQYF
TRBV2	TRBJ2-1	.	.	TGTGCCAGCAGAAACTGGAGGCTGTTCTTC	CASRNWRLFF
TRBV19	TRBJ1-3	.	.	TGTGCCAGTAAGTGGGGCAGCTCTGGAAACACCATATATTTT	CASKWGSSGNTIYF
TRBV3-1/TRBV3-2	TRBJ2-3	few	.	TGTGCCAGCAGCCAAAGGGGGTTCGCGATCGGTACGCAGTATTTT	CASSQRGFAIGTQYF
TRBV7-6	TRBJ1-6	once	TRBD1	TGTGCCAGCAGCTTATATCCCGACAGGGGAAATTCACCCCTCCACTTT	CASSLYPDRGNSPLHF
TRBV4-2	TRBJ2-1	.	TRBD2	TGTGCCAGCAGTCTTCGGGAGGGCTTCTACAATGAGCAGTTCTTC	CASSLREGFYNEQFF
TRBV18	TRBJ2-1	.	TRBD2	TGTGCCAGCTCAACGCGGGGGACTAGCAATGAGCAGTTCTTC	CASSTRGTSNEQFF
TRBV3-1/TRBV3-2	TRBJ1-3	once	.	TGTGCCAGCGAAACGGGGATAGCATCTGGAAACACCATATATTTT	CASETGIASGNTIYF
TRBV19	TRBJ2-7	once	.	TGTGCCAGTAGTTCTTACTACGAGCAGTACTTC	CASSSYYEQYF
TRBV4-3	TRBJ1-1	.	.	TGCGCCAGCAGCCAAGAGAGGCGGCTGAACACTGAAGCTTTCTTT	CASSQERRLNTEAFF
TRBV9	TRBJ2-4	few	TRBD2	TGTGCCAGCAGCGTAAGAGCGGGAGACACCATAGCCAAAAACATTCAGTACTTC	CASSVRAGDTIAKNIQYF
TRBV7-2	TRBJ2-7	few	TRBD2	TGTGCCAGCAGCTTAGTATATCGGGACTACTCCTACGAGCAGTACTTC	CASSLVYRDYSYEQYF